This T cell receptor (beta chain) was sequenced for a study of T cells after yellow fever vaccination. Study-wide findings and caveats: Most clones from primary vaccination resurfaced after the booster (about 95% CD4, about 91% CD8).

One entry per CDR3 protein results from TCRdb running MiXCR on the 5' RACE reads. The table has a few hundred thousand distinct CDR3 sequences, around 4.9% seen once. In germline, CDR1 is MGHRA, CDR2 YSYEKL. CDR3 size: 13 residues. V was trimmed by 0 bases and J by 15 bases, leaving 15 bases between them. This clonotype showed up many times. Its target is unknown. The chain employs TRBV4-1 and TRBJ2-1; unclear D gene. The input for sequencing was CD4+ T cells sorted from PBMCs, taken on the day of the yellow fever booster vaccination. The receptor comes from a man aged 18 to 30 who received the YFV17D yellow fever vaccine. The CDR3 protein is CASSQDVATLSFF. The CDR3 region has the DNA TGCGCCAGCAGCCAAGATGTGGCGACGTTGTCGTTCTTC.